The clone carrying this T cell receptor (beta chain) is labeled as medium-sized. Its cognate antigen is unknown. These data come from a study of response to subunit inactivated influenza vaccine. TCRdb re-called the RT-PCR reads through MiXCR, storing one row per CDR3 protein. The repertoire holds around 160,000 distinct CDR3 sequences, with 9.5% to 13% as singletons. Study-level points and caveats: Authors suggested seasonal influenza vaccinations each recruit few new T cells.

The CDR3 length is 15 residues. Germline V gene lookup returns CDR1 ENHRY and CDR2 SYGVKD. The ends lost 0 bases at V and 7 bases at J; junction bases unmatched: 6. The chain couples TRBV10-3 to TRBJ2-5; 9 bases line up with TRBD1. Sequenced here: non-naive T cells sorted from PBMCs, sampled roughly 46 days after vaccination. The sequence was obtained from a man in his fifties or sixties who received an inactivated influenza vaccine. The CDR3 loop reads CAISESGQGEGTQYF. CDR3 bases: TGTGCCATCAGTGAGTCGGGACAGGGTGAAGGGACCCAGTACTTC.